This T cell receptor (beta chain) derives from a study of cytomegalovirus exposure and HLA in healthy donors. Study as a whole: Clustering assigned 70% to 90% of the roughly 380 genotyped donors to the Caucasian-associated ancestry cluster.

Concerning this clone: Its antigen is as yet unknown.

This CDR3 spans 16 amino acids. The germline V gene encodes CDR1 SGDLS and CDR2 YYNGEE. The ends lost 0 bases at V and 3 bases at J; junction bases unmatched: 6. Study findings and constraints: The authors enumerated under 200 TCR beta chains as linked to cytomegalovirus.

PCR primers comprised 60 Vbeta and 13 Jbeta primers. Assay: immunoSEQ multiplex PCR; the TCRdb copy retains only in-frame clones and omits some. The data hold 130,000 to 150,000 clones, with about 73% observed a single time. This receptor was identified in a man aged 35 to 55 in good health and CMV-seropositive. Material: PBMCs. The V gene is TRBV9, the J gene TRBJ1-1; the match to TRBD1 covers 9 bases. CDR3 DNA: TGTGCCAGCAGCGTAGGGGGACAGGGCGGGTACACTGAAGCTTTCTTT. This gives the protein CASSVGGQGGYTEAFF.